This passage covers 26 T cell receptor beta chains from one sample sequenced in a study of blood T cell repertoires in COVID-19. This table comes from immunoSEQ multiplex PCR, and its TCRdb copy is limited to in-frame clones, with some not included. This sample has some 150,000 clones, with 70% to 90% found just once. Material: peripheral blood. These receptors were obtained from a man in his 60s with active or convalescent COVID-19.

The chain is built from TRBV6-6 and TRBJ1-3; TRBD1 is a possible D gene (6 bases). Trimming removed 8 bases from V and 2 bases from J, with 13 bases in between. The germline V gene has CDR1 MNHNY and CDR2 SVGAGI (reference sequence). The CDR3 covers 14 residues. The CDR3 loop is CASVQQGAGNTIYF. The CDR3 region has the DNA TGTGCCAGCGTACAACAGGGTGCTGGAAACACCATATATTTT.

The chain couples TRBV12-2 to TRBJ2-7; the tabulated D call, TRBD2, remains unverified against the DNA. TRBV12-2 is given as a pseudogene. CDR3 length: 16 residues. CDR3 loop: CASRHGLAGVSYEQYF. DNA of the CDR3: TGTGCAAGTCGTCATGGACTAGCGGGAGTCTCCTACGAGCAGTACTTC.

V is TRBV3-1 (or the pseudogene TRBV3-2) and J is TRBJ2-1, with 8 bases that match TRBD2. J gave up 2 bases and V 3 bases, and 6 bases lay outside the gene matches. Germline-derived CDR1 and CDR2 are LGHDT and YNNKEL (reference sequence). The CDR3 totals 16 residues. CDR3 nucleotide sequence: TGTGCCAGCAGCCACCGGACTAGCAGAGCCTACAATGAGCAGTTCTTC. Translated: CASSHRTSRAYNEQFF.

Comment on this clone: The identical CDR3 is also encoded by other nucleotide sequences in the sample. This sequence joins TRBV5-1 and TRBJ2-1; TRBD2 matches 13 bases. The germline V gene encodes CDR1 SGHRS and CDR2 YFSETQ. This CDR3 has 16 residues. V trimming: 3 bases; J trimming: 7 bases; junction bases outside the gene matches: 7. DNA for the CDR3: TGCGCCAGCAGCTCCCGGACTAGCGGGAGACCAAATGAGCAGTTCTTC. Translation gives CASSSRTSGRPNEQFF.

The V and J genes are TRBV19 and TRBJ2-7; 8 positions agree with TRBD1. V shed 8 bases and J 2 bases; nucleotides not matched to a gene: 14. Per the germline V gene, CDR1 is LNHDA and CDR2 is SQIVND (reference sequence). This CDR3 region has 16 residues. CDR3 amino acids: CASSGDRGMSPYEQYF. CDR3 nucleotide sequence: TGTGCCAGTTCAGGAGACAGGGGAATGTCACCCTACGAGCAGTACTTC.

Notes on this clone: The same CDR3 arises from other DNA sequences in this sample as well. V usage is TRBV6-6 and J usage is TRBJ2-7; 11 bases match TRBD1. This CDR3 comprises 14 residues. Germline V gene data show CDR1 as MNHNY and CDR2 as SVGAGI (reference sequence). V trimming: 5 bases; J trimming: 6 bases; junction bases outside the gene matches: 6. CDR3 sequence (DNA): TGTGCCAGCAGTCAGGGACAGGGGGGAGGCGAGCAGTACTTC. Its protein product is CASSQGQGGGEQYF.

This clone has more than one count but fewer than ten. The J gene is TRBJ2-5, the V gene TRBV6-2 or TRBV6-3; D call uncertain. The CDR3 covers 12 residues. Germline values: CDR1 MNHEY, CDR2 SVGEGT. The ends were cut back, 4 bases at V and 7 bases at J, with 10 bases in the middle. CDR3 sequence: CASSLTLRTQYF. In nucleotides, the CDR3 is TGTGCCAGCAGTTTAACTCTGAGGACCCAGTACTTC.

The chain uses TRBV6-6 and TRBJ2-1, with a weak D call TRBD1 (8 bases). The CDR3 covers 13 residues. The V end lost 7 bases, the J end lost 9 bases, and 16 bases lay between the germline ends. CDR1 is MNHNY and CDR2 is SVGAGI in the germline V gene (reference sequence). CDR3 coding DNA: TGTGCCAGCAACCCGACAGGGGAGGGTGAGCAGTTCTTC. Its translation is CASNPTGEGEQFF.

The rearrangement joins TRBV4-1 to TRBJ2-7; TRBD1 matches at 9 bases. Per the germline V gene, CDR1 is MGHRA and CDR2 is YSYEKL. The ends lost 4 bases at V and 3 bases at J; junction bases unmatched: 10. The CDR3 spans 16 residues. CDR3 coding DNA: TGCGCCAGCAGCCCCCTTGGGACAGGGTGGATCTACGAGCAGTACTTC. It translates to CASSPLGTGWIYEQYF.

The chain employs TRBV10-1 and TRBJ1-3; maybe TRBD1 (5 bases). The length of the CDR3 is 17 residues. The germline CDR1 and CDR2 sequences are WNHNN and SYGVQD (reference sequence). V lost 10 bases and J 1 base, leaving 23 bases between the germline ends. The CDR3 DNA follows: TGCGCCACCTACGGGGCGGGGAACGGGTCGTCTGGAAACACCATATATTTT. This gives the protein CATYGAGNGSSGNTIYF.

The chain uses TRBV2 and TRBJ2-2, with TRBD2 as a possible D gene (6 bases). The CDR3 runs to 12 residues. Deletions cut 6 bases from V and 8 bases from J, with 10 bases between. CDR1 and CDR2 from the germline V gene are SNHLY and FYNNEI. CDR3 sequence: CASRAGRGELFF. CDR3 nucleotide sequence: TGTGCCAGCAGGGCGGGAAGAGGGGAGCTGTTTTTT.

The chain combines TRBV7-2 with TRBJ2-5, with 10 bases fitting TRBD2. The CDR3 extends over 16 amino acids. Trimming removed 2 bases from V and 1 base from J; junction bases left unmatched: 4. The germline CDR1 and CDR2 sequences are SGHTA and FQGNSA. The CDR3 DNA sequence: TGTGCCAGCAGCTTATCGTCTAGCGGGGGCCAAGAGACCCAGTACTTC. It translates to CASSLSSSGGQETQYF.

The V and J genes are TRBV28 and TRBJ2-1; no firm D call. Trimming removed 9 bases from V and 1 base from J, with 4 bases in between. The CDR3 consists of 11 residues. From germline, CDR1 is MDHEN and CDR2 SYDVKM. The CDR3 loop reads CASLSYNEQFF. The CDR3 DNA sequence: TGTGCCAGTCTTTCCTACAATGAGCAGTTCTTC.

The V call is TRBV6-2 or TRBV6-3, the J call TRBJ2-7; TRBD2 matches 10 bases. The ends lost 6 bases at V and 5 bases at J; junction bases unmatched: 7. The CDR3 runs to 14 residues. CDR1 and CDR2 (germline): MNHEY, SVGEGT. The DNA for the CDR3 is TGTGCCAGCAGGCCTAGCGGGAGTAAGAACGAGCAGTACTTC. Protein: CASRPSGSKNEQYF.

CDR3 in amino acids: CASSPRGGYGYTF. CDR3 coding DNA: TGTGCCAGCAGCCCGAGGGGAGGATATGGCTACACCTTC. This rearrangement joins TRBV3-1 (or the pseudogene TRBV3-2) to TRBJ1-2, with D possibly matching TRBD1 (5 bases). Trimming removed 4 bases from V and 5 bases from J, with 11 bases in between. The germline V gene encodes CDR1 LGHDT and CDR2 YNNKEL (reference sequence). This CDR3 comprises 13 residues.

The CDR3 is CSVEIFGQGKVTNEKLFF. The DNA for the CDR3 is TGCAGCGTTGAAATCTTCGGGCAGGGAAAAGTGACTAATGAAAAACTGTTTTTT. The rearrangement links TRBV29-1 to TRBJ1-4, with a possible D match to TRBD1 (5 bases). V gave up 2 bases and J gave up 2 bases, with 21 bases separating them. The CDR3 sequence is 18 residues long. Germline lookup yields CDR1 SQVTM and CDR2 ANQGSEA.

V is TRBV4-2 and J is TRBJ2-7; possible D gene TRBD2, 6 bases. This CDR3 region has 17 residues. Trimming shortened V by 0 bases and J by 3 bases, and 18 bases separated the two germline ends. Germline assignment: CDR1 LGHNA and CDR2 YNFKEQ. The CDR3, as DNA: TGTGCCAGCAGCCAAGATCTGGGAGCGGGTCCGATCTACGAGCAGTACTTC. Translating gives CASSQDLGAGPIYEQYF.

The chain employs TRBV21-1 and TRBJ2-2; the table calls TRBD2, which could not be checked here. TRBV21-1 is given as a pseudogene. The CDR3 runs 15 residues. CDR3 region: CASSKTGLWAGELFF. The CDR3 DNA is TGTGCCAGCAGCAAAACGGGACTTTGGGCCGGGGAGCTGTTTTTT.

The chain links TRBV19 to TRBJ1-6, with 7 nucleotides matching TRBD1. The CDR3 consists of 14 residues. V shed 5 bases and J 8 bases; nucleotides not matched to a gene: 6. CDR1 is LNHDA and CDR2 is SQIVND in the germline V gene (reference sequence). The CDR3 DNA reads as TGTGCCAGTAGTGTTGGACAGGAATATTCACCCCTCCACTTT. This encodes CASSVGQEYSPLHF.

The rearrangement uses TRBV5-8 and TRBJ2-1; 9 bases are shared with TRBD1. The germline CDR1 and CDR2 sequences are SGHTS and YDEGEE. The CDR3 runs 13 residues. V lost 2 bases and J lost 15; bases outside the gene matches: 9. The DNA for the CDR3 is TGTGCCAGCAGCTTTGACAGGGGGGGAGATCTGTTCTTC. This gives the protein CASSFDRGGDLFF.

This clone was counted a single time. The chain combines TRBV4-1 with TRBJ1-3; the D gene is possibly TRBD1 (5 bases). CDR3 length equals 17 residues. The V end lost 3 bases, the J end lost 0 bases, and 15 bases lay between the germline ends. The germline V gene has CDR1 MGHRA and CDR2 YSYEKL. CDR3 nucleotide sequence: TGCGCCAGCAGCCAGACAGAACCGACTTTCTCTGGAAACACCATATATTTT. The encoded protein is CASSQTEPTFSGNTIYF.

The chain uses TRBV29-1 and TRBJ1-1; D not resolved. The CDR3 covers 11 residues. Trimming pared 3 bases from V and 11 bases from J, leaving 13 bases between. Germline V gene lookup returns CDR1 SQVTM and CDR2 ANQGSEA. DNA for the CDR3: TGCAGCGTTGAGGAGGGTTATGGGGCTTTCTTT. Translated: CSVEEGYGAFF.

CDR3 in DNA: TGCAGTGCTACCGTAAATGAGCAGTTCTTC. Translation: CSATVNEQFF. The rearrangement uses TRBV20-1 and TRBJ2-1; no firm D call. The germline V gene encodes CDR1 DFQATT and CDR2 SNEGSKA (reference sequence). The CDR3 extends over 10 amino acids. Trimming took off 4 bases at V and 7 bases at J, with 5 bases between the two ends.

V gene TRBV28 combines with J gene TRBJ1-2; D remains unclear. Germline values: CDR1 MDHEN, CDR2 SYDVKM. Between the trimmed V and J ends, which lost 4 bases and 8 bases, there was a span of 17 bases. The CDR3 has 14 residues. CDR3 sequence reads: CASSSGLPWRGYTF. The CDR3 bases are TGTGCCAGCAGTTCCGGACTCCCCTGGAGGGGCTACACCTTC.

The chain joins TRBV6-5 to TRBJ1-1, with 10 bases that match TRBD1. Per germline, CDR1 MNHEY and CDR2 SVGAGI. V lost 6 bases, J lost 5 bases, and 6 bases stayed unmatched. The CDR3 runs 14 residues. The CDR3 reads CASRGTGESTEAFF. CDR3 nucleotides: TGTGCCAGCAGGGGGACAGGGGAGAGTACTGAAGCTTTCTTT.

Here the CDR3 DNA reads TGTGCCAGCAGCCAGGGTAGCCTGGGGTACGAGCAGTACTTC. This sequence encodes CASSQGSLGYEQYF. The gene calls are TRBV13 and TRBJ2-7; possibly TRBD1 for D (5 bases). This CDR3 comprises 14 residues. Germline V gene sequence: CDR1 PRHDT, CDR2 FYEKMQ (reference sequence). Trimming shortened V by 5 bases and J by 4 bases, and 15 bases separated the two germline ends. Complete variable domain (other parts from reference TRBV13 and TRBJ2-7): AAGVIQSPRHLIKEKRETATLKCYPIPRHDTVYWYQQGPGQDPQFLISFYEKMQSDKGSIPDRFSAQQFSDYHSELNMSSLELGDSALYFCASSQGSLGYEQYFGPGTRLTVT.